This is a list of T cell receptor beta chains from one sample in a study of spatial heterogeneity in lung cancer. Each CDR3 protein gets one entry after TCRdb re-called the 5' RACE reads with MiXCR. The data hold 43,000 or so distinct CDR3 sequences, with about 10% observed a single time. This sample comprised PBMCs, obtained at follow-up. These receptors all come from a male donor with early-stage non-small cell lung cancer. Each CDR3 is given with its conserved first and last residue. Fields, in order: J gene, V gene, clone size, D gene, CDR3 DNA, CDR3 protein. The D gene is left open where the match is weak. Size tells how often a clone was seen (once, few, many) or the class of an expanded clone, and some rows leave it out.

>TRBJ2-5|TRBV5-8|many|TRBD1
TGTGCCAGCAGCCCGTCCGGACAGGTTCAAGAGACCCAGTACTTC
CASSPSGQVQETQYF
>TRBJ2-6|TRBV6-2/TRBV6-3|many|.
TGTGCCAGCAGTTCCAGTACTGGGGCCAACGTCCTGACTTTC
CASSSSTGANVLTF
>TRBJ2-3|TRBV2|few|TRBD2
TGTGCCAGCAGTGAAGGGGGTAGCGGGTTAAATACGCAGTATTTT
CASSEGGSGLNTQYF
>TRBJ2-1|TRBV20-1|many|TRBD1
TGCAGTGCACGTGAAGGGACAGGGGGTTACAATGAGCAGTTCTTC
CSAREGTGGYNEQFF
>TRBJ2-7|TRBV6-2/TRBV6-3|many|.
TGTGCCACCAACAATCGCCGGGTGCTTGAGCAGTACTTC
CATNNRRVLEQYF
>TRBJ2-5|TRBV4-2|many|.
TGTGCCAGCAGCCAAGATGGGGTCCAAGAGACCCAGTACTTC
CASSQDGVQETQYF
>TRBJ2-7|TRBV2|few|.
TGTGCCAGCAGTGAGGGGGGCTACGAGCAGTACTTC
CASSEGGYEQYF
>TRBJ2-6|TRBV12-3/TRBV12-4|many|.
TGTGCCAGCAGTCCTTCTAGGACAGCGATCTCTGGGGCCAACGTCCTGACTTTC
CASSPSRTAISGANVLTF
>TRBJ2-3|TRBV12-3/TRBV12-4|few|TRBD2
TGTGCCAGCAGTGGGACTAGCGGGAGGGCCCCGACAGATACGCAGTATTTT
CASSGTSGRAPTDTQYF
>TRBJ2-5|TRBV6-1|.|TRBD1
TGTGCCAGCAGTCACCGGGACAGGGCAGAGACCCAGTACTTC
CASSHRDRAETQYF
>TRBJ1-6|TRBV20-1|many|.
TGCAGTGCTAGACAGCCTAATTCACCCCTCCACTTT
CSARQPNSPLHF
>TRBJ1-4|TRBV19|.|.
TGTGCCAGTCGGAACGGGGGGCGAAATGAAAAACTGTTTTTT
CASRNGGRNEKLFF
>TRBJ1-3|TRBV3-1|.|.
TGTGCCAGCAGCCAAGCAGAAGGGACTGGAAACACCATATATTTT
CASSQAEGTGNTIYF
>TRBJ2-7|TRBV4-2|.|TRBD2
TGTGCCAGCAGCACCCAGACTAGCAGTACCTACGAGCAGTACTTC
CASSTQTSSTYEQYF
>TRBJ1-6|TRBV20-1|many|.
TGCAGTGCTAGATCCAGGGGTTATTCACCCCTCCACTTT
CSARSRGYSPLHF
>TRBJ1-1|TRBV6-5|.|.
TGTGCCAGCAGTTACTCAACGGGGGCGGACACTGAAGCTTTCTTT
CASSYSTGADTEAFF
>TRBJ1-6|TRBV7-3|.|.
TGTGCCAGCAGCCTTACAGGGAATAATTCACCCCTCCACTTT
CASSLTGNNSPLHF
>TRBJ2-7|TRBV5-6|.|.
TGTGCCAGCAGCTTTTATAGCTCCCCCTACGAGCAGTACTTC
CASSFYSSPYEQYF
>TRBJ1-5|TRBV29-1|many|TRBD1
TGCAGCCCCGACAGGGGGAATCAGCCCCAGCATTTT
CSPDRGNQPQHF
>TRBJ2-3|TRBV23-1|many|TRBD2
TGCGCCAGCAGTCAGACGGGACTAGCGGGGATCACAGATACGCAGTATTTT
CASSQTGLAGITDTQYF
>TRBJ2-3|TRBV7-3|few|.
TGTGCCAGCAGCTTTGTCGGAGATACGCAGTATTTT
CASSFVGDTQYF
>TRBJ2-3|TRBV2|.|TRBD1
TGTGCCAGCGGCCGGGACAGCTACACAGATACGCAGTATTTT
CASGRDSYTDTQYF
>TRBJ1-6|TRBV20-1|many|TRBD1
TGCAGTGCTAGAGATCTCCGGACAGGCGGGTATAATTCACCCCTCCACTTT
CSARDLRTGGYNSPLHF
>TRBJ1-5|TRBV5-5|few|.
TGTGCCAGCAGCCGAGTAGGGGAGGGCAATCAGCCCCAGCATTTT
CASSRVGEGNQPQHF
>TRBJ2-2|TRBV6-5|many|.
TGTGCCAGCAGTTACTCGGACGGTAACACCGGGGAGCTGTTTTTT
CASSYSDGNTGELFF
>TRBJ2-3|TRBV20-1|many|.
TGCAGTGCTAGTGACGGACTATTAGGCGATACGCAGTATTTT
CSASDGLLGDTQYF
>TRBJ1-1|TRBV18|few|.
TGTGCCAGCTCACCGGCGGGGGTGAACACTGAAGCTTTCTTT
CASSPAGVNTEAFF
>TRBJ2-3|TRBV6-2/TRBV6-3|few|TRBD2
TGTGCCAGCAGTCCTCAGACTAGCGATACGCAGTATTTT
CASSPQTSDTQYF
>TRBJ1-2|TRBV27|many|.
TGTGCCAGCAGCAAAAGACAAAGTGTTGATGGCTACACCTTC
CASSKRQSVDGYTF
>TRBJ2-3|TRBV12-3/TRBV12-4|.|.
TGTGCCAGCAGTTTAGAGGGCTGGACAGATACGCAGTATTTT
CASSLEGWTDTQYF
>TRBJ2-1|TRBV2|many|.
TGTGCCAGCAGTGTCGGCAGTTACAATGAGCAGTTCTTC
CASSVGSYNEQFF
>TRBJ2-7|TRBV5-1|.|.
TGCGCCAGCAGCTTGGACGGACCCCGGGAGCAGTACTTC
CASSLDGPREQYF
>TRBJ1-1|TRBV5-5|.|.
TGTGTCAGCACCGACCTGGTAGACACTGAAGCTTTCTTT
CVSTDLVDTEAFF
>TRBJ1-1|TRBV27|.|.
TGTGCCAGCAGTTTATCGGCCACTCCGGTTCCTGAAGCTTTCTTT
CASSLSATPVPEAFF
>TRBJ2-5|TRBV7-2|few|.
TGTGCCAGCAGTTATACTAGCTACCAGACCCAGTACTTC
CASSYTSYQTQYF
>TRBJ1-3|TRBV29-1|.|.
TGCAGCGTTGAACCCTCTGGAAACACCATATATTTT
CSVEPSGNTIYF
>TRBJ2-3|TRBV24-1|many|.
TGTGCCACCAGCGGTCAGACGGGGGATACGCAGTATTTT
CATSGQTGDTQYF
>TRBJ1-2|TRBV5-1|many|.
TGCGCCAGCAGCTTGGCATGGGAGGTCGATGGCTACACCTTC
CASSLAWEVDGYTF
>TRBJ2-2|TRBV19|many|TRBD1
TGTGCCAGTAGTATAACCGGGACAGGGATAATGACCGGGGAGCTGTTTTTT
CASSITGTGIMTGELFF
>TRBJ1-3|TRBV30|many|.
TGTGCCTGGACAAGGGGGACTGGAAACACCATATATTTT
CAWTRGTGNTIYF
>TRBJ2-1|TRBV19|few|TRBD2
TGTGCCAGTAGCATGGCGGGAGGCCCCTACAATGAGCAGTTCTTC
CASSMAGGPYNEQFF
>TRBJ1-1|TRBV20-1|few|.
TGCAGTGCTAGTGAGGACAAGAACACTGAAGCTTTCTTT
CSASEDKNTEAFF
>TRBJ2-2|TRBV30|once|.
TGTGCCTGGAGTCGGGGGGAGCTGTTTTTT
CAWSRGELFF
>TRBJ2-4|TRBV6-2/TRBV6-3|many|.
TGTGCCCGAGGAGCCAAAAACATTCAGTACTTC
CARGAKNIQYF
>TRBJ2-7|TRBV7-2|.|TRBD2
TGTGCCAGCAGCTCAAGTCGCGGGAGGACCGAGCAGTACTTC
CASSSSRGRTEQYF
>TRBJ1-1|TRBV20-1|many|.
TGCAGTGCTAGAGATCGGCGGTTATGGCACACTGAAGCTTTCTTT
CSARDRRLWHTEAFF
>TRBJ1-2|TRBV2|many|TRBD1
TGTGCCAGCAGAGGCGGGACAGACTCCAACTATGGCTACACCTTC
CASRGGTDSNYGYTF
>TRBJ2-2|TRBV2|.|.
TGTGCCAGCAGGGAACGGGAGTCCGGGGAGCTGTTTTTT
CASRERESGELFF
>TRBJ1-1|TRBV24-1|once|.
TGTGCCACCAGTGGTCCGGCGAACACTGAAGCTTTCTTT
CATSGPANTEAFF
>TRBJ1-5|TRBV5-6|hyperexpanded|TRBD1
TGTGCCAGCAGCTTGACAGGGGCCGACAATCAGCCCCAGCATTTT
CASSLTGADNQPQHF
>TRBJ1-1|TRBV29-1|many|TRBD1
TGCAGCGTAGCCGGGACAGCAATGAACACTGAAGCTTTCTTT
CSVAGTAMNTEAFF
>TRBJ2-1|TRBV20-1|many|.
TGCAGTGCTAACCGGGACACCTACAATGAGCAGTTCTTC
CSANRDTYNEQFF
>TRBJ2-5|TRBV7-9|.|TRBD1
TGTGCCAGCAGCTCGGACAGGGACCAAGAGACCCAGTACTTC
CASSSDRDQETQYF